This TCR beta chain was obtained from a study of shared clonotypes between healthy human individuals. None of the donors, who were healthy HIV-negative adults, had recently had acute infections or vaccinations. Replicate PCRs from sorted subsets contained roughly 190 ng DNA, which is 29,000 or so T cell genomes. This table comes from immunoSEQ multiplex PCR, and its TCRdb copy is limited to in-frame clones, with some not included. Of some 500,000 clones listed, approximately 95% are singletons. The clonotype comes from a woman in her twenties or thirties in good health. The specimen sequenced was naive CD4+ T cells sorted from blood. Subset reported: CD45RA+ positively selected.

The CDR3 is CASSFESSGRETQYF. In DNA form, the CDR3 reads TGCGCCAGCAGCTTCGAGAGTTCGGGGAGGGAGACCCAGTACTTC. The chain uses TRBV5-1 and TRBJ2-5; possibly TRBD2 for D (6 bases). CDR3 length equals 15 residues. Trimming removed 2 bases at V and 5 bases at J, with 16 bases between. The germline gives CDR1 SGHRS, CDR2 YFSETQ.